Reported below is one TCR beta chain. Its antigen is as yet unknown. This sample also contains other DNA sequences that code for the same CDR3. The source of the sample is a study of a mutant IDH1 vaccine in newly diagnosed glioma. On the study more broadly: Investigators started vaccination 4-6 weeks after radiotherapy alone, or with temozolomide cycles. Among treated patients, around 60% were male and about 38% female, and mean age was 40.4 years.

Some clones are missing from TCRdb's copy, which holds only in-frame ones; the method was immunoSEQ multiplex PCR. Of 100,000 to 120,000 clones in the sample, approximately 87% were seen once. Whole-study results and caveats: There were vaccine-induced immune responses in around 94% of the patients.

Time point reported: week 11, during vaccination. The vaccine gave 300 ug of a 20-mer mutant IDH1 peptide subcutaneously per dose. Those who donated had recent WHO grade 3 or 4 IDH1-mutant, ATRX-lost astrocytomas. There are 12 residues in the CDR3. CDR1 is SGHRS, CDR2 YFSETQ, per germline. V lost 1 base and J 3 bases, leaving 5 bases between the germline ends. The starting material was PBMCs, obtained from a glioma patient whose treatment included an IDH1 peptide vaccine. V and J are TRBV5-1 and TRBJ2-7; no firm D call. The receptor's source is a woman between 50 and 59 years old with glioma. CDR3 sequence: CASSLIGYEQYF. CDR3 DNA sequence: TGCGCCAGCAGCTTGATTGGCTACGAGCAGTACTTC.